Listed here are 23 T cell receptor beta chains from one sample, sequenced in a study of response to subunit inactivated influenza vaccine. A single record per CDR3 protein comes from TCRdb applying MiXCR to the RT-PCR reads. The sample lists hundreds of thousands of distinct CDR3 sequences; around 14% were seen once. The sequenced sample was PBMCs from blood, obtained less than 13 days after vaccination. These receptors were taken from a man aged 50 to 59 who received an inactivated influenza vaccine.

This sequence joins TRBV20-1 and TRBJ1-6; unclear D gene. Trimming removed 2 bases at V and 9 bases at J, with 14 bases between. CDR3 length equals 14 residues. Germline values: CDR1 DFQATT, CDR2 SNEGSKA (reference sequence). The DNA of the CDR3 is TGCAGTGCTAGATGGTCCGGCGATAGTTCACCCCTCCACTTT. Translated: CSARWSGDSSPLHF.

V is TRBV4-3 and J is TRBJ1-1, with TRBD1 as a possible D gene (5 bases). Germline CDR1 and CDR2: LGHNA and YSLEER. This CDR3 has 15 residues. The ends were cut back, 4 bases at V and 1 base at J, with 13 bases in the middle. DNA for the CDR3: TGCGCCAGCAGCCTGGGAAGGGGTTCGAACACTGAAGCTTTCTTT. Translation gives CASSLGRGSNTEAFF.

This chain joins TRBV20-1 and TRBJ2-3; 9 bases match TRBD2. CDR3 size: 15 residues. J gave up 6 bases and V 0 bases, and 7 bases lay outside the gene matches. Germline CDR1 reads DFQATT; CDR2 reads SNEGSKA (reference sequence). CDR3 in amino acids: CSAREVAGAYDTQYF. CDR3 in DNA: TGCAGTGCTAGAGAAGTAGCGGGAGCGTACGATACGCAGTATTTT.

In its sample, this clonotype was seen a few times. The rearrangement links TRBV20-1 to TRBJ2-1; 12 nucleotides line up with TRBD2. This CDR3 region has 15 residues. Germline V gene sequence: CDR1 DFQATT, CDR2 SNEGSKA (reference sequence). V dropped 5 bases and J dropped 6; count of bases not matched to a gene: 8. DNA of the CDR3: TGCAGTGCTCTTAGAGCTAGCGGGGGGGCCAATGAGCAGTTCTTC. This sequence encodes CSALRASGGANEQFF.

Here the CDR3 reads CASSPEGTGGARSYNEQFF. CDR3 nucleotide sequence: TGCGCCAGCAGCCCGGAGGGGACAGGGGGCGCGAGGTCCTACAATGAGCAGTTCTTC. The gene calls are TRBV5-1 and TRBJ2-1; 12 bases are a match to TRBD1. This CDR3 contains 19 residues. The V and J ends lost 4 bases and 1 base, in that order; junction bases with no gene match: 12. Germline assignment: CDR1 SGHRS and CDR2 YFSETQ.

V gene TRBV2 combines with J gene TRBJ1-5; possibly TRBD1 for D (5 bases). The CDR3 consists of 15 residues. V was clipped by 1 base and J by 0 bases, with 7 bases between them. Germline-derived CDR1 and CDR2 are SNHLY and FYNNEI. CDR3 sequence (DNA): TGTGCCAGCAGTGAAGGACAGTATAGCAATCAGCCCCAGCATTTT. Protein product: CASSEGQYSNQPQHF.

This clonotype was seen only a few times. V and J are TRBV12-3 or TRBV12-4 and TRBJ2-3; 8 bases fit TRBD2. This CDR3 is 16 amino acids long. After removal of 8 bases from V and 1 base from J, the junction contained 11 bases not matched to a gene. CDR3 in amino acids: CASLTNGGAGTDTQYF. The CDR3 bases are TGTGCCAGCCTAACCAACGGGGGGGCAGGCACAGATACGCAGTATTTT.

The chain employs TRBV28 and TRBJ2-5, with 9 bases matching TRBD1. The CDR3 is 15 residues long. The V and J ends lost 7 bases and 7 bases, in that order; junction bases with no gene match: 13. Per the germline V gene, CDR1 is MDHEN and CDR2 is SYDVKM. The CDR3 region is CASTSGQGIGRTQYF. The CDR3 DNA reads TGTGCCAGCACGTCAGGACAGGGGATAGGTCGGACCCAGTACTTC.

The V and J genes are TRBV24-1 and TRBJ2-3; 11 nucleotides line up with TRBD2. J gave up 0 bases and V 5 bases, and 15 bases lay outside the gene matches. CDR1 and CDR2 from the germline V gene are KGHDR and SFDVKD. The CDR3 is made up of 20 amino acids. CDR3 loop: CATSAAPSGGPYPSTDTQYF. In DNA, the CDR3 is TGTGCCACCAGTGCAGCCCCTAGCGGGGGGCCCTACCCTAGCACAGATACGCAGTATTTT.

A few counts support this clonotype. The junction shows a germline mismatch at one end, possibly a read error. The chain couples TRBV7-2 to TRBJ2-5, with 10 bases fitting TRBD2. The CDR3 runs 15 residues. Germline CDR1 SGHTA, CDR2 FQGNSA. The CDR3 sequence: CASSLAGATQETQYF. In nucleotides, the CDR3 is TGTGCCAGCAGCCTAGCGGGGGCAACCCAAGAGACCCAGTACTTC. Filled out from reference TRBV7-2 and TRBJ2-5, the complete variable domain reads GAGVSQSPSNKVTEKGKDVELRCDPISGHTALYWYRQSLGQGLEFLIYFQGNSAPDKSGLPSDRFSAERTGGSVSTLTIQRTQQEDSAVYLCASSLAGATQETQYFGPGTRLLVL.

This clonotype was seen only a few times. J is TRBJ2-5 and V is TRBV6-2 or TRBV6-3; D ambiguous. V was cut by 0 bases and J by 2 bases, with 19 bases left in between. The CDR3 runs 18 residues. Germline-derived CDR1 and CDR2 are MNHEY and SVGEGT. The CDR3, as DNA: TGTGCCAGCAGTTACTCGACCCGCCTACTACTGACACAAGAGACCCAGTACTTC. It codes for CASSYSTRLLLTQETQYF.

This clonotype was counted a few times. The J gene is TRBJ2-7, the V gene TRBV6-2 or TRBV6-3, with 8 nucleotides matching TRBD2. Trimming cost V 9 bases and J 2 bases; bases outside gene matches: 3. CDR3 length: 12 amino acids. Germline V gene sequence: CDR1 MNHEY, CDR2 SVGEGT. CDR3 protein: CASTTSAYEQYF. The CDR3 DNA is TGTGCCAGTACGACTAGCGCCTACGAGCAGTACTTC.

There are a few counts of this clonotype. V usage is TRBV28 and J usage is TRBJ2-1, with D unresolved. Germline-derived CDR1 and CDR2 are MDHEN and SYDVKM. The V and J ends lost 7 bases and 2 bases respectively, with 12 bases between them. This CDR3 comprises 14 residues. The CDR3 sequence is CASMAGTTYNEQFF. CDR3 DNA sequence: TGTGCCAGCATGGCAGGCACCACCTACAATGAGCAGTTCTTC.

This chain connects TRBV5-4 to TRBJ1-2; no clear D. The CDR3 has 16 amino acids. With 2 bases removed from V and 3 bases from J, the gap between germline ends came to 17 bases. In germline, CDR1 is SGHNT, CDR2 YYREEE (reference sequence). The DNA of the CDR3 is TGTGCCAGCAGCTTACTCCCCCTCAGCCGGGACTATGGCTACACCTTC. Translation gives CASSLLPLSRDYGYTF.

This clonotype came up many times. V is TRBV30 and J is TRBJ1-2; D unresolved. Germline lookup yields CDR1 GTSNPN and CDR2 SVGIG (reference sequence). V was trimmed by 3 bases and J by 8 bases, leaving 19 bases between them. This CDR3 has 14 residues. CDR3 loop: CAWSEDFDSQGYTF. The DNA for the CDR3 is TGTGCCTGGAGCGAAGACTTTGACTCGCAAGGCTACACCTTC. The full variable domain, completed using reference TRBV30 and TRBJ1-2, is SQTIHQWPATLVQPVGSPLSLECTVEGTSNPNLYWYRQAAGRGLQLLFYSVGIGQISSEVPQNLSASRPQDRQFILSSKKLLLSDSGFYLCAWSEDFDSQGYTFGSGTRLTVV.

This chain connects TRBV28 to TRBJ2-7; 7 positions match TRBD1. Germline trimming cut 8 bases from V and 4 bases from J; bases unmatched to any gene: 14. The CDR3 runs to 15 residues. The V gene's germline CDR1 is MDHEN and CDR2 SYDVKM. The CDR3 DNA sequence: TGTGCCAGCTCTTCTATCTTGAGACAGGGATACGAGCAGTACTTC. It specifies CASSSILRQGYEQYF.

The chain couples TRBV11-2 to TRBJ2-5; no reliable D call. V was pared by 2 bases and J by 7 bases, with 8 bases between. Germline V gene lookup returns CDR1 SGHAT and CDR2 FQNNGV. This CDR3 spans 12 amino acids. The CDR3 spells CASSLLPVTQYF. CDR3 bases: TGTGCCAGCAGCTTATTACCCGTGACCCAGTACTTC.

CDR3 nucleotides: TGCAGCGTTGTTTGGACAGGGGGCCGCTACGAGCAGTACTTC. Its protein product is CSVVWTGGRYEQYF. The chain recombines TRBV29-1 with TRBJ2-7, with 11 bases lining up with TRBD1. This CDR3 region has 14 residues. Germline values: CDR1 SQVTM, CDR2 ANQGSEA. The trim removed 4 bases at V and 3 bases at J, leaving 5 bases unmatched.

This clonotype has ten or more counts. The chain carries TRBV7-2 and TRBJ2-5; TRBD2 matches at 12 bases. V dropped 5 bases and J dropped 4; count of bases not matched to a gene: 2. Germline V CDR1 and CDR2: SGHTA, FQGNSA. This CDR3 region has 14 residues. CDR3 DNA sequence: TGTGCCAGCAGCCCGGGACTAGCGGGAGAGACCCAGTACTTC. It translates to CASSPGLAGETQYF.

In its sample, this clonotype was seen many times. The chain couples TRBV12-3 or TRBV12-4 to TRBJ2-4; a possible D gene is TRBD1 (6 bases). CDR3 length equals 15 residues. The germline V and J ends were trimmed by 4 bases and 1 base, with 11 bases remaining between them. The CDR3 region is CASSSNQGAKNIQYF. The CDR3 DNA follows: TGTGCCAGCAGTTCCAATCAGGGGGCCAAAAACATTCAGTACTTC.

The rearrangement joins TRBV5-6 to TRBJ2-7; 9 nucleotides line up with TRBD1. The length of the CDR3 is 18 residues. The ends lost 5 bases at V and 0 bases at J; junction bases unmatched: 15. Looked up from germline, CDR1 is SGHDT and CDR2 is YYEEEE. CDR3 DNA sequence: TGTGCCAGCAGGCTCACTCGACCGGGACAGGGAACCTCCTACGAGCAGTACTTC. Translated: CASRLTRPGQGTSYEQYF.

The chain carries TRBV11-2 and TRBJ2-7; D ambiguous. Germline-derived CDR1 and CDR2 are SGHAT and FQNNGV. This CDR3 spans 18 amino acids. Trimming stripped 0 bases from V and 2 bases from J, with 20 bases between. CDR3 nucleotides: TGTGCCAGCAGCTTAGAATTCGGTTGGTCAGATCGCCCCTACGAGCAGTACTTC. This gives the protein CASSLEFGWSDRPYEQYF.

This clonotype was seen a handful of times. This chain uses TRBV5-1 with TRBJ2-3; TRBD1 matches 10 bases. CDR1 is SGHRS, CDR2 YFSETQ, per germline. This CDR3 is 15 amino acids long. With 4 bases clipped from V and 4 bases from J, the junction kept 6 bases outside the gene matches. CDR3 bases: TGCGCCAGCAGCATCCAGACAGGGGGCGCAGATACGCAGTATTTT. Its protein is CASSIQTGGADTQYF.